Listed here are 28 T cell receptor beta chains from one sample, sequenced in a study of cytomegalovirus exposure and HLA in healthy donors. Both 60 Vbeta primers and 13 Jbeta primers went into the PCR. The assay was immunoSEQ multiplex PCR, and TCRdb's table has in-frame clones only and misses some. Found here are about 160,000 clones, 70% to 90% of them singletons; the top ten hold around 6.7%. Sequences were obtained from PBMCs. Receptors originate from a woman aged 25 to 39 in good health and CMV-seropositive.

This clone was counted a single time. The J gene is TRBJ2-2, the V gene TRBV9; D is perhaps TRBD1 (6 bases). Trimming took 4 bases from V and 10 from J, leaving 17 bases between them. The CDR3 sequence is 14 residues long. Germline values: CDR1 SGDLS, CDR2 YYNGEE. CDR3 amino acids: CASSTTGTYEELFF. DNA for the CDR3: TGTGCCAGCAGCACCACCGGGACATATGAGGAGCTGTTTTTT.

The chain combines TRBV6-5 with TRBJ2-2; D is unresolved. The length of the CDR3 is 14 residues. Trimming shortened V by 4 bases and J by 3 bases, and 9 bases separated the two germline ends. Germline values: CDR1 MNHEY, CDR2 SVGAGI. The CDR3 sequence is CASSSFPDTGELFF. The CDR3 DNA reads TGTGCCAGCAGTTCCTTTCCTGACACCGGGGAGCTGTTTTTT.

The chain uses TRBV6-1 and TRBJ2-1, with D maybe TRBD2 (5 bases). The CDR3 runs 11 residues. V was pared by 9 bases and J by 3 bases, with 6 bases between. Germline V gene lookup returns CDR1 MNHNS and CDR2 SASEGT. The CDR3 bases are TGTGCCAGTGGACTCTACAATGAGCAGTTCTTC. Its protein product is CASGLYNEQFF.

V is TRBV6-5 and J is TRBJ1-3; D perhaps matches TRBD1 (5 bases). CDR1 and CDR2 (germline): MNHEY, SVGAGI. There are 16 residues in the CDR3. V was trimmed by 2 bases and J by 4 bases, leaving 15 bases between them. Here the CDR3 reads CASSYRGGRRGNTIYF. The CDR3 nucleotides are TGTGCCAGCAGTTACCGGGGGGGTAGGCGAGGAAACACCATATATTTT.

V gene TRBV5-1 combines with J gene TRBJ1-6; 7 bases are a match to TRBD1. CDR3 length equals 16 residues. Germline V gene lookup returns CDR1 SGHRS and CDR2 YFSETQ. V shed 0 bases and J 7 bases; nucleotides not matched to a gene: 7. The CDR3 region is CASSLDPTGVNSPLHF. The DNA for the CDR3 is TGCGCCAGCAGCTTGGATCCAACAGGGGTAAATTCACCCCTCCACTTT.

The chain couples TRBV13 to TRBJ2-3; TRBD2 agrees at 10 bases. CDR3 size: 16 residues. The trim removed 1 base at V and 3 bases at J, leaving 4 bases unmatched. Germline V gene data show CDR1 as PRHDT and CDR2 as FYEKMQ (reference sequence). The CDR3 DNA sequence: TGTGCCAGCAGCTTAGAGCGGGGGGGCCTGACAGATACGCAGTATTTT. Translating it yields CASSLERGGLTDTQYF.

Details on this clone: Different DNA sequences within this sample yield the same CDR3. The chain links TRBV6-1 to TRBJ2-7, with D maybe TRBD2 (5 bases). This CDR3 is built from 17 residues. From germline, CDR1 is MNHNS and CDR2 SASEGT. Trimming removed 3 bases from V and 3 bases from J, with 21 bases in between. The CDR3 here is CASSDTLPGDSDYEQYF. CDR3 nucleotide sequence: TGTGCCAGCAGTGATACGTTGCCCGGGGATTCGGACTACGAGCAGTACTTC.

This chain uses TRBV13 with TRBJ2-5; tentatively, D is TRBD2 (7 bases). The V end lost 1 base, the J end lost 5 bases, and 14 bases lay between the germline ends. The length of the CDR3 is 15 residues. Germline V CDR1 and CDR2: PRHDT, FYEKMQ (reference sequence). The CDR3 bases are TGTGCCAGCAGCTTAGACGAGGCGGGGGCGGAGACCCAGTACTTC. Translating gives CASSLDEAGAETQYF.

The table lists this clone with a count of one. CDR3 bases: TGTGCCAGCAGTTTATCGTACGACAGAGGCTACACCTTC. The encoded protein is CASSLSYDRGYTF. V is TRBV27 and J is TRBJ1-2, with D maybe TRBD1 (5 bases). Trimming took off 0 bases at V and 8 bases at J, with 10 bases between the two ends. The CDR3 runs to 13 residues. CDR1 MNHEY and CDR2 SMNVEV come from the germline V gene (reference sequence).

This clone appeared a single time. Sequence at one end of the junction differs from germline and may be a read error. The V gene is TRBV6-5, the J gene TRBJ1-2; maybe TRBD1 (5 bases). This CDR3 contains 11 residues. Germline values: CDR1 MNHEY, CDR2 SVGAGI. CDR3 region: CASSLGRGKAF. In DNA, the CDR3 is TGTGCCAGCAGCCTTGGGAGGGGTAAAGCCTTC.

The chain carries TRBV6-5 and TRBJ1-5; D is possibly TRBD1 (6 bases). The CDR3 is 16 residues long. Trimming stripped 2 bases from V and 3 bases from J, with 14 bases between. Germline CDR1 MNHEY, CDR2 SVGAGI. CDR3 sequence: CASSYRATGNNQPQHF. The CDR3 bases are TGTGCCAGCAGTTACAGAGCGACAGGCAACAATCAGCCCCAGCATTTT.

The V call is TRBV4-1, the J call TRBJ1-5, with D possibly TRBD1 on 6 matching bases. Trimming pared 4 bases from V and 4 bases from J, leaving 17 bases between. CDR1 and CDR2 from the germline V gene are MGHRA and YSYEKL. This CDR3 is 16 amino acids long. CDR3 sequence: CASSPYLTGKNQPQHF. The CDR3 DNA is TGCGCCAGCAGCCCCTATCTAACAGGGAAGAATCAGCCCCAGCATTTT.

The chain links TRBV7-9 to TRBJ2-7; no reliable D call. The CDR3 length is 11 residues. Germline V gene sequence: CDR1 SEHNR, CDR2 FQNEAQ (reference sequence). Trimming removed 5 bases at V and 1 base at J, with 3 bases between. In DNA, the CDR3 is TGTGCCAGCAGCCATTCCTACGAGCAGTACTTC. Translating it yields CASSHSYEQYF.

In regard to this clone: The junction differs from germline at one of its ends, possibly a read error. The gene calls are TRBV7-9 and TRBJ1-2, with a weak D call TRBD1 (6 bases). Germline CDR1 and CDR2: SEHNR and FQNEAQ (reference sequence). The CDR3 is 13 residues long. The CDR3 sequence is CSSSLQGSYGYTF. CDR3 nucleotides: TGTTCCAGCAGCTTACAGGGTTCCTATGGCTACACCTTC.

This sequence joins TRBV11-2 and TRBJ2-2; D is possibly TRBD1 (6 bases). V was cut by 2 bases and J by 2 bases, with 12 bases left in between. CDR1 and CDR2 from the germline V gene are SGHAT and FQNNGV. The CDR3 has 16 residues. DNA of the CDR3: TGTGCCAGCAGCTTATTTGTGGGGGCTAACACCGGGGAGCTGTTTTTT. This gives the protein CASSLFVGANTGELFF. Supplemented by reference TRBV11-2 and TRBJ2-2, the full variable domain reads EAGVAQSPRYKIIEKRQSVAFWCNPISGHATLYWYQQILGQGPKLLIQFQNNGVVDDSQLPKDRFSAERLKGVDSTLKIQPAKLEDSAVYLCASSLFVGANTGELFFGEGSRLTVL.

This clone was observed once. This rearrangement joins TRBV10-3 to TRBJ1-2; D uncertain. CDR3 length: 13 amino acids. Germline loops: CDR1 ENHRY, CDR2 SYGVKD. V lost 7 bases, J lost 3 bases, and 12 bases lay in between. CDR3 in amino acids: CAINREKYYGYTF. The CDR3 DNA follows: TGTGCCATCAACCGAGAAAAGTACTATGGCTACACCTTC.

V and J are TRBV7-8 and TRBJ2-1; no definite D call. V lost 2 bases and J 6 bases, leaving 11 bases between the germline ends. CDR1 SGHVS and CDR2 FQNEAQ come from the germline V gene. The length of the CDR3 is 14 residues. The CDR3 DNA follows: TGTGCCAGCAGCTTATTCTGGCAGTCCAATGAGCAGTTCTTC. Residues: CASSLFWQSNEQFF.

This rearrangement joins TRBV28 to TRBJ1-2; TRBD1 aligns across 10 bases. The V gene end was trimmed by 6 bases and the J gene end by 4 bases; junction bases not matched to a gene: 8. The V gene's germline CDR1 is MDHEN and CDR2 SYDVKM. The CDR3 extends over 15 amino acids. This chain's CDR3 is CASSRRTGGFYGYTF. For the CDR3, the DNA is TGTGCCAGCAGCCGTAGGACAGGGGGTTTCTATGGCTACACCTTC.

The V call is TRBV5-6, the J call TRBJ2-3; D possibly corresponds to TRBD1 (5 bases). V lost 7 bases to trimming and J lost 2 bases, with 14 bases between them. Germline V lookup: CDR1 SGHDT, CDR2 YYEEEE. The CDR3 runs to 14 residues. Written as DNA, the CDR3 is TGTGCCAGCTCCATAGGGGTCTCCACAGATACGCAGTATTTT. This gives the protein CASSIGVSTDTQYF. The variable domain in full, with the rest retrieved from reference TRBV5-6 and TRBJ2-3, is DAGVTQSPTHLIKTRGQQVTLRCSPKSGHDTVSWYQQALGQGPQFIFQYYEEEERQRGNFPDRFSGHQFPNYSSELNVNALLLGDSALYLCASSIGVSTDTQYFGPGTRLTVL.

The chain has TRBV6-5 and TRBJ1-1, with D possibly TRBD1 on 5 matching bases. CDR1 is MNHEY, CDR2 SVGAGI, per germline. V gave up 3 bases and J gave up 0 bases, with 11 bases separating them. The CDR3 has 15 amino acids. CDR3 sequence: CASSYNRNMNTEAFF. DNA of the CDR3: TGTGCCAGCAGTTATAACAGGAACATGAACACTGAAGCTTTCTTT.

This chain links TRBV5-1 with TRBJ2-7; possibly TRBD1 for D (5 bases). Trimming stripped 5 bases from V and 4 bases from J, with 13 bases between. Looked up from germline, CDR1 is SGHRS and CDR2 is YFSETQ. This CDR3 has 13 residues. CDR3 region: CASSSGSSYEQYF. DNA for the CDR3: TGCGCCAGCAGTTCAGGGTCAAGTTACGAGCAGTACTTC.

The chain is built from TRBV10-3 and TRBJ1-1, with 8 bases matching TRBD1. The V gene end was trimmed by 6 bases and the J gene end by 0 bases; junction bases not matched to a gene: 6. This CDR3 comprises 15 residues. Germline V lookup: CDR1 ENHRY, CDR2 SYGVKD. CDR3 DNA: TGTGCCATCAGCCAGTTGACAGGGGTGAACACTGAAGCTTTCTTT. Translation: CAISQLTGVNTEAFF.

The rearrangement joins TRBV6-1 to TRBJ1-3; TRBD1 aligns across 7 bases. Germline CDR1 MNHNS, CDR2 SASEGT. The CDR3 runs 13 residues. V lost 6 bases and J lost 3; bases outside the gene matches: 2. CDR3 nucleotide sequence: TGTGCCAGCAGGCACAGGGGTGGAAACACCATATATTTT. This translates into CASRHRGGNTIYF.

The chain couples TRBV5-4 to TRBJ2-7; TRBD1 aligns across 8 bases. After removal of 4 bases from V and 3 bases from J, the junction contained 3 bases not matched to a gene. The CDR3 has 13 amino acids. CDR1 and CDR2 (germline): SGHNT, YYREEE (reference sequence). The chain's CDR3 is CASSRGQGYEQYF. Written as DNA, the CDR3 is TGTGCCAGCAGCCGCGGACAGGGCTACGAGCAGTACTTC.

This chain connects TRBV5-1 to TRBJ1-4; 10 bases agree with TRBD1. V shed 0 bases, J shed 3 bases, and the junction held 5 bases outside the gene matches. The length of the CDR3 is 17 residues. From germline, CDR1 is SGHRS and CDR2 YFSETQ. The CDR3 DNA is TGCGCCAGCAGCTTGGTGGGACAGGGGTGGTCTAATGAAAAACTGTTTTTT. This sequence encodes CASSLVGQGWSNEKLFF.

The chain recombines TRBV6-5 with TRBJ1-2, with a possible D match to TRBD1 (6 bases). The CDR3 is 15 residues long. Germline loops: CDR1 MNHEY, CDR2 SVGAGI. The germline V and J ends were trimmed by 2 bases and 5 bases, with 15 bases remaining between them. The CDR3 coding sequence is TGTGCCAGCAGTTACGGAGACAGGCCGACGTATGGCTACACCTTC. Residues: CASSYGDRPTYGYTF.

This clone was picked up a small number of times. The chain is built from TRBV5-4 and TRBJ2-3, with 11 bases identical to TRBD1. V was pared by 4 bases and J by 2 bases, with 3 bases of the junction left unmatched. Germline V CDR1 and CDR2: SGHNT, YYREEE (reference sequence). This CDR3 has 15 residues. In DNA, the CDR3 is TGTGCCAGCAGCCTGGACAGGGGGCACACAGATACGCAGTATTTT. This translates into CASSLDRGHTDTQYF.

This sequence joins TRBV28 and TRBJ2-2; tentative D call: TRBD2 (6 bases). Per the germline V gene, CDR1 is MDHEN and CDR2 is SYDVKM. The CDR3 is 16 amino acids. V lost 7 bases and J lost 5, with 20 bases in between. CDR3 coding DNA: TGTGCCAGCACCCCCAACCAGGCGGGGAAGACCGGGGAGCTGTTTTTT. Its protein product is CASTPNQAGKTGELFF.